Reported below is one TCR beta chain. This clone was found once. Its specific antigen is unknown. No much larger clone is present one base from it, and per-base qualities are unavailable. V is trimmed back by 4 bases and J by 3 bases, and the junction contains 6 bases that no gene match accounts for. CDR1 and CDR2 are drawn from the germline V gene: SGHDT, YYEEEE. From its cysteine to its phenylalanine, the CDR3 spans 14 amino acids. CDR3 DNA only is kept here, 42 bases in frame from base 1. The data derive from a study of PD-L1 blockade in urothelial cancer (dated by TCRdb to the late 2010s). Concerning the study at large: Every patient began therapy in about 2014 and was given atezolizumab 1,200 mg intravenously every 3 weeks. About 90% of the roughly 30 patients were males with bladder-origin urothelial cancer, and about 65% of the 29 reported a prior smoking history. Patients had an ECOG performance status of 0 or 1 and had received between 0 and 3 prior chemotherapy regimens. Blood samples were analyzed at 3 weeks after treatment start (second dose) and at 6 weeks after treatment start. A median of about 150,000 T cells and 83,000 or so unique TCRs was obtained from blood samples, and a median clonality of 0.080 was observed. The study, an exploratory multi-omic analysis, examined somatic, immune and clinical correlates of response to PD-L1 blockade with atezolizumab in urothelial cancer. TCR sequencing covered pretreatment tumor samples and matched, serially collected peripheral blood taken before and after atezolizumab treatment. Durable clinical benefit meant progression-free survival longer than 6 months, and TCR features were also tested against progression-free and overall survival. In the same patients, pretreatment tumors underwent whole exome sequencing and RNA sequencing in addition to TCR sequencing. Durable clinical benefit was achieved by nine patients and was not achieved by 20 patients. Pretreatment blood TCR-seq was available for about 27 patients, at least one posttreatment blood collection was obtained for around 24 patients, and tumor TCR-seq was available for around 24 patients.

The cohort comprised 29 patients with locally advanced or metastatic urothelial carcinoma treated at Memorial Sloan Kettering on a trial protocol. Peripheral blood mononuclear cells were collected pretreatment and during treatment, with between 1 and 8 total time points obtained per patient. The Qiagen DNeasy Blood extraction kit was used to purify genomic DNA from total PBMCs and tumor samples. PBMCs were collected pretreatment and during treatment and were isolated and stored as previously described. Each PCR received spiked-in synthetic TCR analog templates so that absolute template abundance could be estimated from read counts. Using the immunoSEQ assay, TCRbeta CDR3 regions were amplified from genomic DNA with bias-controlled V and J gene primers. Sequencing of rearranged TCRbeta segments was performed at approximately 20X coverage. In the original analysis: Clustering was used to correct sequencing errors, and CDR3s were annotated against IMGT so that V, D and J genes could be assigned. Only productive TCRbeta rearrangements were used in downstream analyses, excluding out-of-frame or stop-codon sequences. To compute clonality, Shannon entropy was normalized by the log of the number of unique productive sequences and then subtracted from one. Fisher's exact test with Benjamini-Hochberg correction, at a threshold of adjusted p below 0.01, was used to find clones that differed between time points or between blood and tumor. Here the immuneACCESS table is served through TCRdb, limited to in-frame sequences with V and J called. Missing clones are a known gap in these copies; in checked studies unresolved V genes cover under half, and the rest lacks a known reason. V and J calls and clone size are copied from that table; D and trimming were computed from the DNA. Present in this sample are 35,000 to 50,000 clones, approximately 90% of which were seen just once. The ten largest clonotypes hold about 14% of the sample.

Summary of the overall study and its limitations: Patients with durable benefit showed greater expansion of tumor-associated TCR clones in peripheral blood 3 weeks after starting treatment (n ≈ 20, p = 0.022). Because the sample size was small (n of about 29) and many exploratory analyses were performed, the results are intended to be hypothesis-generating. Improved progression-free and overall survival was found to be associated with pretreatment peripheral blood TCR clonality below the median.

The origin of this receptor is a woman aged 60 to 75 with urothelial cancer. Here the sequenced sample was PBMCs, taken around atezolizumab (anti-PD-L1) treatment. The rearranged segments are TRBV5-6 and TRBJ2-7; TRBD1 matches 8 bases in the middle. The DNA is TGTGCCAGCAGCCCCCAGGGGGCTTTCTACGAGCAGTACTTC. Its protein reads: CASSPQGAFYEQYF.